The entry below gives a single T cell receptor (beta chain) sequence along with its context. As yet, its antigen is unknown. As the CDR3 is not closed by the conserved phenylalanine or tryptophan, this likely results from a read error. According to the study, TCR beta libraries were built with iRepertoire HTBI primers and CDR3-region Arm-PCR. TCRdb redid the calling of the multiplex PCR reads with MiXCR, one entry per CDR3 protein. The sample shows roughly 560,000 distinct CDR3 sequences, 15% to 20% of them seen only once. The data are from a study of regulatory T cells in long-lasting Graves disease. General study results and limits: Authors noted too few samples as a limitation.

This sample's time point: newly diagnosed GD, antithyroid drugs for less than 3 months. RNA isolated from PBMCs was used to make the TCR library. From germline, CDR1 is SGHAT and CDR2 FQNNGV. The junction had 9 bases not matched to a gene; V was cut back by 1 base and J by 10 bases. The CDR3 is 15 residues long. These data were also filed under a second study, of T cells in Graves' hyperthyroidism and ophthalmopathy. Per that study: Exclusion criteria comprised uncontrolled infection, other autoimmune disease, pregnancy or lactation. RT-PCR in the first round (using the HTBI primer set) targeted the TCR CDR3.

The TCR comes from a woman aged 40 to 65 with Graves disease. This sample comprised peripheral blood mononuclear cells (PBMCs), obtained at new diagnosis, from a patient treated with antithyroid drugs. The chain links TRBV11-2 to TRBJ2-1; 8 nucleotides match TRBD1. The CDR3 here is CASSLAGTGASEQFL. The CDR3 bases are TGTGCCAGCAGCTTAGCCGGGACAGGAGCCTCCGAGCAGTTCCTC.